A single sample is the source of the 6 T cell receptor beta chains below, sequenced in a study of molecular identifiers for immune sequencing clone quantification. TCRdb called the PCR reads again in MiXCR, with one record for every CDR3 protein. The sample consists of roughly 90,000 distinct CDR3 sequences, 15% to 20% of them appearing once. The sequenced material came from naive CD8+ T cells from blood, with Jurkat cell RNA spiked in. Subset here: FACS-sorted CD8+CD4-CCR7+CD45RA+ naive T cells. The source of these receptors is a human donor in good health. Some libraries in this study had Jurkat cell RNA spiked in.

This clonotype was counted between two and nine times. The CDR3 DNA sequence: TGTGCCAGCTCACTGGGCTTCACCGGGGAGCTGTTTTTT. Its protein is CASSLGFTGELFF. The chain recombines TRBV18 with TRBJ2-2; D gene ambiguous. The germline CDR1 and CDR2 sequences are KGHSH and LQKENI. This CDR3 is built from 13 residues. V lost 4 bases, J lost 4 bases, and 7 bases lay in between.

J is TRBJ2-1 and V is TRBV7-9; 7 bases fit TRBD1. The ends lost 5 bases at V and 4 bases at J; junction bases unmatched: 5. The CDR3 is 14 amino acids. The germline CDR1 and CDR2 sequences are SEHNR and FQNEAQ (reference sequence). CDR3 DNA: TGTGCCAGCAGCGTACGACAGGGTTACAATGAGCAGTTCTTC. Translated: CASSVRQGYNEQFF.

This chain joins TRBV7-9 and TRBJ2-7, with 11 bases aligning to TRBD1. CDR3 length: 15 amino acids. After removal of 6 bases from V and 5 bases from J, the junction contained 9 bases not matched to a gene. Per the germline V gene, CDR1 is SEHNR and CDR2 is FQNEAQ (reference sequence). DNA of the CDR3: TGTGCCAGCAGTCGGTGGACAGGGGGCCACCACGAGCAGTACTTC. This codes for CASSRWTGGHHEQYF.

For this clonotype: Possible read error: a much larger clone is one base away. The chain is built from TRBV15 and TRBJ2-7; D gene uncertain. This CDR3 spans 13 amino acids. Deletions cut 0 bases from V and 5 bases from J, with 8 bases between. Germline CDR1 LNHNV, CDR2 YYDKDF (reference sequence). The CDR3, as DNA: TGTGCCACCAGCAGAGATATCAGCCACGAGCAGTACTTC. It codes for CATSRDISHEQYF.

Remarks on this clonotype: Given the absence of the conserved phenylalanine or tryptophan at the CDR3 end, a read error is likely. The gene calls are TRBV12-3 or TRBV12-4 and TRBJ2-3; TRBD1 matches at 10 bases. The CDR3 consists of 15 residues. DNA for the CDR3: TGTGCCAGCAGTCCAGGACAGGGGGATGGAGATACACAGTATTAT. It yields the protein CASSPGQGDGDTQYY.

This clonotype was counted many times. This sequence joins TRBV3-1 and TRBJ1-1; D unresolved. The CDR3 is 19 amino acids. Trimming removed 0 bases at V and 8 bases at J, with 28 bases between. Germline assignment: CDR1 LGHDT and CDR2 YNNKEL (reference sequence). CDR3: CASSQDKLRTDARIGEAFF. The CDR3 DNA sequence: TGTGCCAGCAGCCAAGATAAATTACGGACGGATGCGCGTATAGGGGAAGCTTTCTTT.